This T cell receptor (beta chain) was captured by sequencing in a study of control samples from healthy donors and cancer patients. Produced via immunoSEQ multiplex PCR; TCRdb's table is partial and in-frame only. The table includes roughly 73,000 clones, 80% to 95% detected once. The length of the CDR3 is 15 residues. Per germline, CDR1 SQVTM and CDR2 ANQGSEA. Trimming took 1 base from V and 5 from J, leaving 16 bases between them. Specimen: blood. The chain has TRBV29-1 and TRBJ2-3, with D unresolved. The TCR comes from a woman aged 55-70 years in good health. CDR3 in amino acids: CSVEGSGRFGDTQYF. CDR3 sequence (DNA): TGCAGCGTTGAAGGATCCGGACGCTTTGGAGATACGCAGTATTTT.